This TCR beta chain was documented in a study of T-cell reconstitution after alpha-beta-depleted transplantation in children. Points from the study as a whole: One year post-transplant, T-cell counts and diversity were largely derived from T cells produced anew. Alpha-beta T cells about two months after transplant reportedly derived from several hundred expanded graft clones. The study traced high day-60 TCRbeta diversity in some patients to surviving recipient T cells and thymic progenitors.

Germline assignment: CDR1 WNHNN and CDR2 SYGVQD (reference sequence). The CDR3 loop spans 13 amino acids. Between the trimmed V and J ends, which lost 2 bases and 4 bases, there was a span of 8 bases. The authors prepared the TCRbeta library with unique molecular identifiers. One entry per CDR3 protein results from TCRdb running MiXCR on the PCR reads. The table has 490,000 or so distinct CDR3 sequences, 10% to 13% seen once. This clonotype appeared a few times. Antigen specificity is unknown. The source material was PBMCs, sampled before TCRalphabeta/CD19-depleted stem cell transplant. This clonotype was sampled from a child younger than 10 with inherited bone marrow failure, due to receive a stem cell transplant. The V gene is TRBV10-1, the J gene TRBJ1-1; no firm D call. The CDR3: CASSEGLGTEAFF. CDR3 in DNA: TGCGCCAGCAGTGAGGGCCTGGGCACTGAAGCTTTCTTT.